This TCR beta chain was retrieved from a study of regulatory T cells in long-lasting Graves disease. Specified time point: newly diagnosed GD, antithyroid drugs for less than 3 months. After RNA was extracted from PBMCs, the TCR library was made from it. This clonotype was found once. The germline V and J ends were trimmed by 8 bases and 0 bases, with 10 bases remaining between them. This CDR3 has 13 residues. Germline values: CDR1 SNHLY, CDR2 FYNNEI. TCR beta libraries were built with iRepertoire HTBI primers and Arm-PCR of CDR3 regions. TCRdb passed the multiplex PCR reads through MiXCR, listing each CDR3 protein once. The sample shows under 800,000 distinct CDR3 sequences, roughly 15% of them seen only once. The same sample was also used in a study of T cells in Graves' hyperthyroidism and ophthalmopathy. This second report adds: Based on clinical symptoms, serum thyroxine and TRAb, thyroid ultrasound and orbital computed tomography, diagnoses were reached. The study used the HTBI primer set for a first-round RT-PCR of the TCR CDR3.

The receptor was derived from a woman aged 25 to 39 with Graves disease. This chain uses TRBV2 with TRBJ1-2; D uncertain. Specimen: peripheral blood mononuclear cells (PBMCs), collected at new diagnosis, from a patient treated with antithyroid drugs. The CDR3: CASSTIANYGYTF. In DNA, the CDR3 is TGTGCCAGCTCCACTATAGCTAACTATGGCTACACCTTC. The entire variable domain, with the rest obtained from reference TRBV2 and TRBJ1-2, is as follows: EPEVTQTPSHQVTQMGQEVILRCVPISNHLYFYWYRQILGQKVEFLVSFYNNEISEKSEIFDDQFSVERPDGSNFTLKIRSTKLEDSAMYFCASSTIANYGYTFGSGTRLTVV.